What follows describes a single TCR beta chain. Using immunoSEQ multiplex PCR, the repertoire was profiled, and TCRdb retains in-frame clones only, with some absent. The top ten clones hold 0.85% to 1% of a sample with some 280,000 clones, around 90% of them seen once. This entry comes from a study of blood T cell repertoires in COVID-19. CDR1 and CDR2 (germline): MNHNS, SASEGT. The CDR3 is made up of 13 amino acids. Trimming stripped 8 bases from V and 6 bases from J, with 14 bases between. The sequence derives from a woman between 40 and 50 years old who had recovered from COVID-19. The sequenced sample was peripheral blood. The chain uses TRBV6-1 and TRBJ2-1, with unresolved D. The CDR3 is CASGMLNSNEQFF. The CDR3 DNA sequence: TGTGCCAGCGGTATGCTAAACTCCAATGAGCAGTTCTTC.